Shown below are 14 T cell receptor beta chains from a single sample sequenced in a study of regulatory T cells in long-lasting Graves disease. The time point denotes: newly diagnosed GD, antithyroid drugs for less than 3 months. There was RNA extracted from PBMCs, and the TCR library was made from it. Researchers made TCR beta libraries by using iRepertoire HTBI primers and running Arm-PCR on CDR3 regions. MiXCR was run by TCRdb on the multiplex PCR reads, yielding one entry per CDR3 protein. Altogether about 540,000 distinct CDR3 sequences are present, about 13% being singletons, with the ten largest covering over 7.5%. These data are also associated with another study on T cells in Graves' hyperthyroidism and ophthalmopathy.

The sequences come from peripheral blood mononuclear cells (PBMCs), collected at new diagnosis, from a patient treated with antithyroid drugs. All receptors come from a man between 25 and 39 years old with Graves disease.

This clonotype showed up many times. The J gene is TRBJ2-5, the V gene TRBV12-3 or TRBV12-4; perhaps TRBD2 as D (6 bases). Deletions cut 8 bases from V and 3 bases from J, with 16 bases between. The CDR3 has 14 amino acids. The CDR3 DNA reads TGTGCCAGCTCACCTGGAGGGGCTAAAGAGACCCAGTACTTC. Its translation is CASSPGGAKETQYF.

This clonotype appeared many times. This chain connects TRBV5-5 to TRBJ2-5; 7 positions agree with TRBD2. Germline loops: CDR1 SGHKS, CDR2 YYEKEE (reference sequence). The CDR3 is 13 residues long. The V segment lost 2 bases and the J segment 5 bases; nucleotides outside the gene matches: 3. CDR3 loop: CASSLGRGETQYF. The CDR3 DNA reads TGTGCCAGCAGCTTAGGGCGGGGGGAGACCCAGTACTTC.

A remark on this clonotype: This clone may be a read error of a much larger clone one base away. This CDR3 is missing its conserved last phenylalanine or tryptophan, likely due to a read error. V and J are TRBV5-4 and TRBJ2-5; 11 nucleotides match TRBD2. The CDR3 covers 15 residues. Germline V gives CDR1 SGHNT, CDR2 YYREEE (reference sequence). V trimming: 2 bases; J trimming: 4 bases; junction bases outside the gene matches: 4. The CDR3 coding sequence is TGTGCCAGCAGCTTCTTAGCGGGAGGGGGAGAGACCCAGTACCTC. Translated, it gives CASSFLAGGGETQYL.

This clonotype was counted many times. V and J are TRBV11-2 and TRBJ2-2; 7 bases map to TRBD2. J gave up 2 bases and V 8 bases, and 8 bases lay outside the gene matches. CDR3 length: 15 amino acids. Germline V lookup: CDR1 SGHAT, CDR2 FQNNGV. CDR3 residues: CASRRLAANTGELFF. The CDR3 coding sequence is TGTGCCAGCCGGCGGCTAGCGGCTAACACCGGGGAGCTGTTTTTT.

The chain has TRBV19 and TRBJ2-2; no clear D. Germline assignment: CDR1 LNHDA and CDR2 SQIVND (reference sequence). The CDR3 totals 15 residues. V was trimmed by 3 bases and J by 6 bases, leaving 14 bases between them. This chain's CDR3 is CASSIEFGSAGELFF. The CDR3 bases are TGTGCCAGTAGTATTGAGTTCGGGTCAGCCGGGGAGCTGTTTTTT.

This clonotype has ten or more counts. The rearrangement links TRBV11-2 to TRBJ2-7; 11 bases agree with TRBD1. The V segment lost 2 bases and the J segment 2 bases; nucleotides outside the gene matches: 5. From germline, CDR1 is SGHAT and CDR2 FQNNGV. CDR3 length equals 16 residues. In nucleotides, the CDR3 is TGTGCCAGCAGCTTACCACGGACAGGGGGCCCCTACGAGCAGTACTTC. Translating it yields CASSLPRTGGPYEQYF.

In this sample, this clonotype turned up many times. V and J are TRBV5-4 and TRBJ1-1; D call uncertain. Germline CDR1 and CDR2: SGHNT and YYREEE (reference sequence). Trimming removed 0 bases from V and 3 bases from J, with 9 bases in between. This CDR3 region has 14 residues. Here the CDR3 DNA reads TGTGCCAGCAGCTTGGAAGGGATGGACACTGAAGCTTTCTTT. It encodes CASSLEGMDTEAFF.

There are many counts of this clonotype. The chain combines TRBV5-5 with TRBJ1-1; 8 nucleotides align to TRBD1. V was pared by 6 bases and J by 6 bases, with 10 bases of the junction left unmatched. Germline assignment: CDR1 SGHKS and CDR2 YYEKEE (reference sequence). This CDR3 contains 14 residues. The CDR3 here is CASTFDRGESEAFF. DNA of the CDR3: TGTGCCAGCACCTTCGACAGGGGAGAATCTGAAGCTTTCTTT.

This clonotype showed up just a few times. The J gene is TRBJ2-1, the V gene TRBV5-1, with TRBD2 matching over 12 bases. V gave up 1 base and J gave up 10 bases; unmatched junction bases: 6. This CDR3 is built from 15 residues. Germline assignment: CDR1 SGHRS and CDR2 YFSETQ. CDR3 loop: CASSLRTSGTGEQFF. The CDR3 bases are TGCGCCAGCAGCTTGAGGACTAGCGGGACCGGGGAGCAGTTCTTC.

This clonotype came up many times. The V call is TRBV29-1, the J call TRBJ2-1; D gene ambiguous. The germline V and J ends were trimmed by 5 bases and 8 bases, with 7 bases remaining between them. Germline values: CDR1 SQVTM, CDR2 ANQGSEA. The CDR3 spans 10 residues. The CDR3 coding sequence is TGCAGCGTTACGCGCGATGAGCAGTTCTTC. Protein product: CSVTRDEQFF.

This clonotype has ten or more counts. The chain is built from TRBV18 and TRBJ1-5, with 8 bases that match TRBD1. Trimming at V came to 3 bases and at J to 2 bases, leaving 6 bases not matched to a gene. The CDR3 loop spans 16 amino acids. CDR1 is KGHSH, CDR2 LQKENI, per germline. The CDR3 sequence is CASSPTTGGRNQPQHF. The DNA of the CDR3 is TGTGCCAGCTCACCCACTACAGGGGGACGCAATCAGCCCCAGCATTTT.

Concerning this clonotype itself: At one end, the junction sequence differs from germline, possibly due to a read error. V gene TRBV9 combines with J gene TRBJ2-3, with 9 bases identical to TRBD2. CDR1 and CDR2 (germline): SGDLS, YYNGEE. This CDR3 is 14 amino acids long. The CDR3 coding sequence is TGTGCCAGCAGTGGCGGGACTAGCACAGATACGCAGTGTTTT. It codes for CASSGGTSTDTQCF.

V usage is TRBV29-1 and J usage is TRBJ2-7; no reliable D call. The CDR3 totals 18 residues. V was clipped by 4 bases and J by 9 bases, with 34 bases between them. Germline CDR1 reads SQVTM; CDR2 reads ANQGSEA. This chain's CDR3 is CSVVAEPGSYSYFQWQYF. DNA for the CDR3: TGCAGCGTTGTAGCAGAACCAGGCTCATATTCCTACTTTCAATGGCAGTACTTC.

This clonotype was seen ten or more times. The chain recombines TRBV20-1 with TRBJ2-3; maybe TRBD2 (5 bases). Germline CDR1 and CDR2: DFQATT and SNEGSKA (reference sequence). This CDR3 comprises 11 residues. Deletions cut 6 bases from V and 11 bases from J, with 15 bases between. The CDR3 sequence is CSALTSEGQYF. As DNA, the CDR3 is TGCAGTGCCCTAACCAGTGAGGGGCAGTATTTT.